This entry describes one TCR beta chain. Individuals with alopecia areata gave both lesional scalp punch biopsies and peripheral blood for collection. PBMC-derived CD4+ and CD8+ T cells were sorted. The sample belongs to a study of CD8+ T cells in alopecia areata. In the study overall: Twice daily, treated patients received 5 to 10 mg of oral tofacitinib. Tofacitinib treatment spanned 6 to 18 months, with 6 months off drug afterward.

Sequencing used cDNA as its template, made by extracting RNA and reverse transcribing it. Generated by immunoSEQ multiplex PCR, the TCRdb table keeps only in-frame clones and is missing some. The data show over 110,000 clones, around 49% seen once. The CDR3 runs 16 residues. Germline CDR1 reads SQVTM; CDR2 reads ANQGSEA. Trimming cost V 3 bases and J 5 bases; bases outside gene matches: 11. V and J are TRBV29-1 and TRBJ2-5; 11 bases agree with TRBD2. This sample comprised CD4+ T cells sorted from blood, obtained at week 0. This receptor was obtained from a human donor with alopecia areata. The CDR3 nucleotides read TGCAGCGTTGACGGTATAGCGGGAGGGCCGAGGGAGACCCAGTACTTC. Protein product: CSVDGIAGGPRETQYF.